This T cell receptor beta chain was retrieved from a study of cytomegalovirus exposure and HLA in healthy donors (dated by TCRdb to about 2017). Context from the whole study: A later analysis indicated that the 95 to 150 validation repertoires were generated on the platform also employed for the approximately 690 repertoires of the first cohort. The study aimed to test whether signatures of past pathogen exposure could be identified by cataloging public T cell receptors. A separate validation cohort of 90 to 150 different subjects was used in addition to the 666-subject first cohort. The study combined high-throughput TCR immunosequencing, statistical association of individual TCRs with disease status, and machine learning to predict cytomegalovirus infection status.

Receptors were amplified or captured by the immunoSEQ multiplex PCR assay. As for the original processing: A statistical classification framework was built for diagnosing cytomegalovirus status from the catalog of TCR beta chain sequences. TCRdb took over this immuneACCESS table, retaining in-frame rearrangements with V and J assigned. Such tables are incomplete; in checked studies, under half of the missing clones stem from an unresolved V gene, and the remainder is unexplained. V, J and clone size reflect that table, while D and trimming were determined from the DNA. The sample table contains fewer than 200,000 clones; only one count was recorded for roughly 80% of them. Jointly, the top ten make up 2.8% of the sample. A remark on this clone: The antigen this receptor binds is unknown. The record has no base qualities; no much larger clone is one base away.

CDR1 and CDR2 (SQVTM, ANQGSEA) derive from the germline V gene. Unmatched junction bases come to 1, with V trimmed by 7 bases and J by 7 bases. Measured from the cysteine to the phenylalanine, the CDR3 is 10 residues long. The entry retains the CDR3 DNA only, 30 bases that are in frame from base 1. What the authors observed across the whole study: It was suggested by the authors that the approach could potentially be generalized to other disease states and immunological phenotypes. All 120 or so repertoires were used to score co-occurrence in the validation cohort in a later analysis, because that analysis had no HLA typing for the cohort. Most TCR sequences were observed very rarely across donors, whereas some public TCRs were present in many individuals. The study listed approximately 150 TCR beta chains as associated with cytomegalovirus. A few of the identified cytomegalovirus-associated TCR beta chains were confirmed in vitro to be specific for cytomegalovirus antigens. The classifier was reported to diagnose cytomegalovirus status with high specificity and sensitivity in both the original and validation cohorts. Subsequent analysis determined that TCRs grouped into clusters in the first cohort also showed a tendency toward co-occurrence across the 130 or so validation repertoires, and 94% of cluster scores exceeded 0.

The donors belonged to the validation cohort of about 130 subjects, which was separate from the approximately 700-subject first cohort. The rearrangement combines TRBV29-1 with TRBJ2-1, with 7 central nucleotides matching TRBD2. The sequencing sample was made of PBMCs. The origin of this receptor is a woman aged 18-30 years in good health and CMV-seropositive. At the DNA level, the sequence is TGCAGCGCGGGGGGAAATGAGCAGTTCTTC. Its protein is CSAGGNEQFF.